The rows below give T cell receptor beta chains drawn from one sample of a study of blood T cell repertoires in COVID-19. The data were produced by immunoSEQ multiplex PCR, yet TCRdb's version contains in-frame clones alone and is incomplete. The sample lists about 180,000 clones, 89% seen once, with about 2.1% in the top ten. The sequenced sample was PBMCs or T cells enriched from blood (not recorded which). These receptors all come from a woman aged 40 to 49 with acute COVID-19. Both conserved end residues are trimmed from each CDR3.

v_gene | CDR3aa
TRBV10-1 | ASSESNGGKQY
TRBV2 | ASSSGQGRTEAF
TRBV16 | ASSGGGAKRYGYT
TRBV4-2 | ASSQDGQGNEKLF
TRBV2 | ASRDRVPYGYT
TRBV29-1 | SVEVRDRNYEQY
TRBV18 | ASSRRGLPINEKLF
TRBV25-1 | ASSARTSGIMGTGELF
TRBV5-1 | ASSLVLLNTDTQY
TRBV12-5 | ASGWGTSGEQY
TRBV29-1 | SVRTVLAKNIQY
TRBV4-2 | ASSQDVAGGRTEAF
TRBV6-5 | ASSWGTASKDEQY
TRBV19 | ASSDGTSWYEQY
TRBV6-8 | ASTRDRGKSVREQY
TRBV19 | ASSGPQGSPLH
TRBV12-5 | ASGSTRLAGGTGELF
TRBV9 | ASSVTSAGTDTQY
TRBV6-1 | ASSESSRDQPQH
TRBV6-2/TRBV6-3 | ASSYTDKNTEAF
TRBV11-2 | ASSFIPDTQY
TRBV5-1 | ASSQDRAEAF
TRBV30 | AWSVWLAGEIPSEQF
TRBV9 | ASSVSPTGLGETQY
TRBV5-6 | ASSLDWNTQY
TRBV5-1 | ASSRGQGARETQY
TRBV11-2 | ASSSGGQWGNSPLH
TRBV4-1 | ASSPLGQGGSQETQY
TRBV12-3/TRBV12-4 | ASSSGGSNEQF
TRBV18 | ASSPPAFEDRYLKQY
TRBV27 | ASSFQGANYGYT
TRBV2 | ASRPGADGREKLF
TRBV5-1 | ASSDQTYYGYT
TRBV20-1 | SASMTSGGEDTQY
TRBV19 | ASTPRGSIPGQDNSPLH
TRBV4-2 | ASSPYSITGELF
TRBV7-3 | ASSSTGGGMGEQY
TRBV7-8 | ASSSILAGFTDTQY
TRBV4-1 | ASSQGKDGRDEKLF
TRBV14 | ASSQESKGFATNEKLF
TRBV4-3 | ASSPTTGSQETQY
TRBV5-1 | ASSAGASGAYNEQF
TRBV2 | ASSIGGSNQPQH
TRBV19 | ASSLRGAVEAF
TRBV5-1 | ASSLTGVSNQPQH
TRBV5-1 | ASSFVLAETTDTQY
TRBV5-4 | ASSLGGDTYSPLH
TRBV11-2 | ASSFARATGTVPNYGYT
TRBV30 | AWSSGTGGGYT
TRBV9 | ASSRQGGETQY
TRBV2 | ASSVISGNTIY
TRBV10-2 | ASSDGGVNEQY
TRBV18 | ASSLYRDGSYEQY
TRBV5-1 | ASSLIQDTDTQY
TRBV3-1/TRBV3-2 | ASSQNKGLAGVRSYNEQF